This record looks at one TCR beta chain sequence and its context. Its cognate antigen has yet to be identified. No clone much larger than this one lies a single base away; base qualities are absent. A distance of 15 bases separates the germline ends of V and J, which lose 6 bases and 1 base respectively. The germline V gene specifies SNHLY as CDR1 and FYNNEI as CDR2. The CDR3 spans 15 residues, from the cysteine through the phenylalanine. The retained sequence is limited to the CDR3, 45 bases, with the frame set at the first base. These data belong to a study of shared clonotypes between healthy human individuals (dated by TCRdb to about 2020). For the study in its entirety: The cohort comprised a couple of women and a few men aged 18 to 49 years. For each donor, three plates each were used for CD4 naive and CD4 memory, two plates were used for CD8 naive, and one plate was used for CD8 memory. The study deeply sequenced blood TCR repertoires of several healthy adults to estimate repertoire size and the extent of clonotype sharing between individuals. To increase sequencing depth and limit assay-specific biases, TCR repertoire library preparation and sequencing were carried out by different laboratories using diverse techniques. Leukapheresis yielded between about 0.9 and 9.5 billion PBMCs per donor.

The donors were healthy, HIV-negative adults with no recently reported acute infections or vaccinations. Every donor was a Caucasian adult living in Nashville, Tennessee, USA. CD4+ T cells were enriched through magnetic negative selection, after which naive cells were positively selected on CD45RA and the remaining negative fraction served as the memory subset. Blood was obtained by leukapheresis, after which PBMCs were separated by Ficoll-Histopaque density gradient centrifugation and cryopreserved in liquid nitrogen vapor phase. Purity and quantity of every magnetically sorted T cell population were checked by analytical flow cytometry. Genomic DNA was isolated from every sorted fraction and measured by UV absorbance on a Nanodrop 2000c. Broader findings and caveats from the paper: Pairwise subsampling indicated that sequencing depth was expected to affect the degree of clonotype sharing among donors. Sampling was restricted to blood, and TCR repertoires in tissue are likely to differ from TCR repertoires in blood. The genetic and exposure-history diversity represented was limited by the small number of donors. When four donors were compared, the shared fraction of clonotypes was roughly 4.8% for naive CD4, roughly 3.4% for naive CD8, 2.3% for memory CD4, and about 0.36% for memory CD8. Estimated clonotype richness was generally larger for naive than for memory subsets. Incomplete sequencing was indicated by rarefaction of sorted-subset datasets, despite the large sequencing depth. Clonotypes shared by all four sorted-subset donors showed higher generation probabilities than non-shared clonotypes.

TCR CDR3 regions were amplified from genomic DNA by multiplex PCR using the deep immunoSEQ assay. Extracted genomic DNA from each cell subset was spread evenly across all wells of several immunoSEQ 96-well plates, with each plate serving as a replicate. For sorted subsets, 150 to 200 ng genomic DNA, equal to 25,000 to 35,000 T cell genomes, was loaded into each replicate PCR. The purified libraries were quantified using a Qubit 3.0 fluorometer, sized with a Bioanalyzer 2100, and then quantified again using the KAPA Library Quantification kit. Every immunoSEQ 96-well plate was sequenced on a dedicated single-read 150-cycle Illumina NextSeq 550 flow cell. Concerning the study's data processing: Because the immunoSEQ output held only junctional sequences and lacked quality scores, the filtering could not match the filtering applied to full-length reads. To assign V/J genes and CDR3, sequences were annotated against IMGT germline references using PyIR, a Python wrapper for IgBLAST v1.9. Reads were removed for weak V/J assignments (E-value above 1e-6), missing CDR3, stop codons, out-of-frame junctions, or ambiguous translated residues. V3J clonotypes were defined as sequences sharing the same inferred V gene, J gene, and CDR3 amino acid sequence. To compute the percentage overlap between repertoires, the number of shared unique clonotypes was divided by the size of the smaller repertoire. Three approaches were used to assess repertoire richness: RTK rarefaction, the Chao1 estimator, and Recon v2.1 estimates of unobserved clonotypes. Generation probabilities were computed with OLGA for all TCRbeta clonotypes obtained by the gDNA method from a handful of donors. Sourced from immuneACCESS, this table was stored by TCRdb with only in-frame sequences that have V and J called. A share of the clones is absent; for the studies checked, an unresolved V gene accounts for under half, and the remainder has no known explanation. From that table come the V and J calls and clone size; the DNA was used to work out D and trimming. The sample table lists approximately 940,000 clones, around 80% of them with a count of one. Nearly 1.5% of the sample goes to the ten largest clones.

Sequencing was done on a sample of memory CD4+ T cells sorted from blood. Read against the paper, the sample's cell subset or site label means: CD45RA-negative fraction. This sequence originates from a man younger than 35 in good health. The V and J genes are TRBV2 and TRBJ2-5; TRBD1 is perhaps the D gene, given 6 matching bases. The CDR3 sequence is CASSPGTKPQETQYF. The bases read TGTGCCAGCAGCCCCGGGACAAAACCCCAAGAGACCCAGTACTTC.